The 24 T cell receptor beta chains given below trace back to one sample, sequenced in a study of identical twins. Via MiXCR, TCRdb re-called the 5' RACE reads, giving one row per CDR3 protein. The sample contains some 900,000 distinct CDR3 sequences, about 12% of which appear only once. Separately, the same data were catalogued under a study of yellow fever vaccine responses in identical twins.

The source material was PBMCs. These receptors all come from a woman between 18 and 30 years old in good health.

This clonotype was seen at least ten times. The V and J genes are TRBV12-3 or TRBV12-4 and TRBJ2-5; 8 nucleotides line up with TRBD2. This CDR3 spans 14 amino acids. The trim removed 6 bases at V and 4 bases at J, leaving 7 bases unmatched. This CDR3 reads CASRRLAGGETQYF. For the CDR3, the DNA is TGTGCCAGCAGGCGGCTAGCGGGCGGAGAGACCCAGTACTTC.

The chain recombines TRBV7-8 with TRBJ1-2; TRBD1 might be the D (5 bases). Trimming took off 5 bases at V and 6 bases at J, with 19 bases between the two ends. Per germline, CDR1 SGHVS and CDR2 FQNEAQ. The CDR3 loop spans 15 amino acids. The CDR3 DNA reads TGTGCCAGCAGCCCCTCGGCAGGGACCTTCGATGGCTACACCTTC. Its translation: CASSPSAGTFDGYTF.

In nucleotides, the CDR3 is TGCAGTGCTAGACCGGAATACTACGAGCAGTACGTC. Translated: CSARPEYYEQYV. This sequence joins TRBV20-1 and TRBJ2-7; D is uncertain. The CDR3 consists of 12 residues. V was pared by 2 bases and J by 3 bases, with 8 bases between. Germline V lookup: CDR1 DFQATT, CDR2 SNEGSKA (reference sequence).

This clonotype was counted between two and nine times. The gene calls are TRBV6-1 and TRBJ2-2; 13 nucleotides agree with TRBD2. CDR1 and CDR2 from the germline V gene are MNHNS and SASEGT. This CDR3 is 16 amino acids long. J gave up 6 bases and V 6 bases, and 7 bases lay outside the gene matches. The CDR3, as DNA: TGTGCCAGCAGCCACCCACTAGCGGGAGGGCCCGGGGAGCTGTTTTTT. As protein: CASSHPLAGGPGELFF.

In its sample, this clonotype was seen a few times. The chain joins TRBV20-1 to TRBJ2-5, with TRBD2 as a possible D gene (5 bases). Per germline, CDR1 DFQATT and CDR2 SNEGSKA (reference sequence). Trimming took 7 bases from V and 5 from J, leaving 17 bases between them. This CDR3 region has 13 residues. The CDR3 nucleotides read TGCAGTGTGCAGCGGTTGAGGTTGGAGACCCAGTACTTC. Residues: CSVQRLRLETQYF.

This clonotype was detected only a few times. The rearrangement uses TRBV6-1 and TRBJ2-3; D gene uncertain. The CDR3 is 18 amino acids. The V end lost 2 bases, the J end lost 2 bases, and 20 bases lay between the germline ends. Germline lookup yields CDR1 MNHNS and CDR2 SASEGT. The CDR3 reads CASSERAINLGTTDTQYF. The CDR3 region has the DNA TGTGCCAGCAGTGAAAGGGCAATTAATCTGGGTACCACAGATACGCAGTATTTT.

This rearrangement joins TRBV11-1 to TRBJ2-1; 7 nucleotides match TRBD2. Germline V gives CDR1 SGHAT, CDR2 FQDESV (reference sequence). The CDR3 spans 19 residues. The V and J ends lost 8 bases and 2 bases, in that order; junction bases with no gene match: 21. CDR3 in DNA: TGTGCCAGCTCATTATGGGAGCTAGCGGCCCTTCGGCCCTACAATGAGCAGTTCTTC. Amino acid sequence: CASSLWELAALRPYNEQFF.

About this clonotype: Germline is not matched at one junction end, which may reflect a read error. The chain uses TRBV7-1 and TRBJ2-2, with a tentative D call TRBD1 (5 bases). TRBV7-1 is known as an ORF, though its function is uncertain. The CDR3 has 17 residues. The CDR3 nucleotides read TGTGCCATCAGCCCACCTCCAGGGCAGGGCTTCACCGGGGAGCTGTTTTTT. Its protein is CAISPPPGQGFTGELFF.

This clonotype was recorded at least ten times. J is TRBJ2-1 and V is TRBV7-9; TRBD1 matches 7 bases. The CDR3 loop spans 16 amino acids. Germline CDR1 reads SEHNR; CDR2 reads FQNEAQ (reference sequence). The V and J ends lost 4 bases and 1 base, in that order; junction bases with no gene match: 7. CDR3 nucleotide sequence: TGTGCCAGCAGCTCCCCGAGGGGGCGTTCCTACAATGAGCAGTTCTTC. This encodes CASSSPRGRSYNEQFF.

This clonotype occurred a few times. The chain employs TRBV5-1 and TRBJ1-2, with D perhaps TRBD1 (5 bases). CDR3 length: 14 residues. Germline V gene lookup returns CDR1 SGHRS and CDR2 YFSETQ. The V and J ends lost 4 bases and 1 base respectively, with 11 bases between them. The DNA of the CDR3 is TGCGCCAGCAGCATAAAGACAGATAACTATGGCTACACCTTC. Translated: CASSIKTDNYGYTF.

The CDR3 is CSARIRAPLRTQDRTDTQYF. The CDR3, as DNA: TGCAGTGCTAGAATACGGGCTCCTCTCCGGACTCAAGACCGCACAGATACGCAGTATTTT. The chain has TRBV20-1 and TRBJ2-3; D may be TRBD2 (5 bases). The CDR3 is made up of 20 amino acids. CDR1 and CDR2 (germline): DFQATT, SNEGSKA (reference sequence). Trimming cost V 2 bases and J 1 base, with 28 bases left between them.

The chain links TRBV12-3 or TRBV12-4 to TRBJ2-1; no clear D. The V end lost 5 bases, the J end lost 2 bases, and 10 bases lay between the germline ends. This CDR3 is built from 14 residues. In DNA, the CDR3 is TGTGCCAGCAGTACTATCGGCCCCTACAATGAGCAGTTCTTC. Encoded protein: CASSTIGPYNEQFF.

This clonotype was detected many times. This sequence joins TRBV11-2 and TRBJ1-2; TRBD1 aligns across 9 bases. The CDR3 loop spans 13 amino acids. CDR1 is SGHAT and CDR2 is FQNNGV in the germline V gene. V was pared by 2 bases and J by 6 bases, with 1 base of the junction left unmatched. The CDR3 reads CASSLTGGDGYTF. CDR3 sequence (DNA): TGTGCCAGCAGCTTAACAGGGGGCGATGGCTACACCTTC.

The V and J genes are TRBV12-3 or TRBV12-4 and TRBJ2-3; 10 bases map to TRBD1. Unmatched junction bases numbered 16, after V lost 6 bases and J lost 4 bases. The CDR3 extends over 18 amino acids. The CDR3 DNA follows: TGTGCCAGCAGGTCACTCCACCCCGGACAGGGGGAGGCAGATACGCAGTATTTT. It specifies CASRSLHPGQGEADTQYF.

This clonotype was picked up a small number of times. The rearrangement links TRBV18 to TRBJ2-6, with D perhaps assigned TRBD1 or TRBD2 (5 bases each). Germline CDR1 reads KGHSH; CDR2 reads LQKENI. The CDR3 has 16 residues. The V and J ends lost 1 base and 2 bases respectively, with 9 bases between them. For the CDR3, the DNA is TGTGCCAGCTCACCACGGGACGTCGCTGGGGCCAACGTCCTGACTTTC. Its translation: CASSPRDVAGANVLTF.

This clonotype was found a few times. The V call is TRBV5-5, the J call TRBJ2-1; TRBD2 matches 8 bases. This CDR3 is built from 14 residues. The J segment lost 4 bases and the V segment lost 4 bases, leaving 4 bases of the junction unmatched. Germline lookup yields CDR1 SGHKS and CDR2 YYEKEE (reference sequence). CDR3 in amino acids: CASSNSGTYNEQFF. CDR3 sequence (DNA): TGTGCCAGCAGCAATAGCGGGACTTACAATGAGCAGTTCTTC.

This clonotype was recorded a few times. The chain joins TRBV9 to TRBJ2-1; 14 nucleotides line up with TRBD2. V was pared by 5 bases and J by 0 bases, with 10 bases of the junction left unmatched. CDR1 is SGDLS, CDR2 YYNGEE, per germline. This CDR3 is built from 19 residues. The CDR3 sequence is CASRPGLAGGQSSYNEQFF. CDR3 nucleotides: TGTGCCAGCAGGCCCGGACTAGCGGGAGGACAAAGCTCCTACAATGAGCAGTTCTTC.

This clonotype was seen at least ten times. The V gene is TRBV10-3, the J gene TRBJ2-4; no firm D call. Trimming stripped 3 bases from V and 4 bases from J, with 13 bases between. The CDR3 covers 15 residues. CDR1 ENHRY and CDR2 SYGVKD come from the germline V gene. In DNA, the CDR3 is TGTGCCATCAGTGATCCGACGGGTGGAAAAAACATTCAGTACTTC. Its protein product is CAISDPTGGKNIQYF.

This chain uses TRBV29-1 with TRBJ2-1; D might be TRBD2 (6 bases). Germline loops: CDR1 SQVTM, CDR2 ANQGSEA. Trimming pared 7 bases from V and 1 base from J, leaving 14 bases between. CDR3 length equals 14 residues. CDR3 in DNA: TGCAGCGGAGGGCGACTAGGGTCCTACAATGAGCAGTTCTTC. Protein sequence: CSGGRLGSYNEQFF.

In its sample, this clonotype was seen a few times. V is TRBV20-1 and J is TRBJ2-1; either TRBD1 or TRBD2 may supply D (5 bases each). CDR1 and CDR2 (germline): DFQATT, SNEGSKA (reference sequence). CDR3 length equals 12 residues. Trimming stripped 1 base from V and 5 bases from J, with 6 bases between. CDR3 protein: CSARGGDNEQFF. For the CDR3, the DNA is TGCAGTGCTAGAGGAGGGGACAATGAGCAGTTCTTC.

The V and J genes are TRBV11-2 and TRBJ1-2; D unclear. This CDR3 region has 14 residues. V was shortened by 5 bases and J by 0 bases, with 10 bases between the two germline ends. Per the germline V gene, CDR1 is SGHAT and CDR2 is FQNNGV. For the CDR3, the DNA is TGTGCCAGCAGCAACCCCGGGACTAACTATGGCTACACCTTC. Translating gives CASSNPGTNYGYTF.

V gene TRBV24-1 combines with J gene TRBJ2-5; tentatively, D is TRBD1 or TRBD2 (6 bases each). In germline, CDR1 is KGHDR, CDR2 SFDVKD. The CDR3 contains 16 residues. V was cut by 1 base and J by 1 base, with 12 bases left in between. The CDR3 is CATSDLRGPSQETQYF. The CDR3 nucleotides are TGTGCCACCAGTGATTTACGGGGGCCCAGCCAAGAGACCCAGTACTTC.

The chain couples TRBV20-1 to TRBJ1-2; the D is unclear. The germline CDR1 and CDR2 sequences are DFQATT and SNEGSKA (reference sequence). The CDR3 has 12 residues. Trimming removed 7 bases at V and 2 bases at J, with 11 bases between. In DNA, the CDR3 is TGCAGTGTCCCAGGACTCAACTATGGCTACACCTTC. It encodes CSVPGLNYGYTF.

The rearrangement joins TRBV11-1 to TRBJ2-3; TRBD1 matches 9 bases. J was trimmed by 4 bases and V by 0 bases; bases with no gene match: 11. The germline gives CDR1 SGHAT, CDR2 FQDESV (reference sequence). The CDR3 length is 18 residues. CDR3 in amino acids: CASSLAGGTGKSADTQYF. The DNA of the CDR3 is TGTGCCAGCAGCTTAGCGGGAGGGACAGGGAAGTCGGCAGATACGCAGTATTTT.